These T cell receptor beta chains were read from a single sample in a study of control samples from healthy donors and cancer patients. Only in-frame clones appear in the TCRdb table, and some are missing; sequencing was by immunoSEQ multiplex PCR. Of approximately 140,000 clones listed, around 90% are singletons. The specimen sequenced was blood. The receptors stem from a man under 40 in good health. Each CDR3 is given with its conserved first and last residue. D genes are given only for firm matches. Size tells how often a clone was seen (once, few, many) or the class of an expanded clone, and some rows leave it out.

v_call	j_call	cdr3_length	clone_size	d_call	cdr3_nt	cdr3_aa
TRBV28	TRBJ1-5	14	NA	NA	TGTGCCAGCAGTCGGGACATCTCAAATCAGCCCCAGCATTTT	CASSRDISNQPQHF
TRBV6-1	TRBJ1-5	14	NA	NA	TGTGCCAGCAGTGAGGGTCACGGGAATCAGCCCCAGCATTTT	CASSEGHGNQPQHF
TRBV5-4	TRBJ2-1	14	NA	NA	TGTGCCAGCAGCTTGGGTTCGTTATACAATGAGCAGTTCTTC	CASSLGSLYNEQFF
TRBV5-4	TRBJ2-4	15	few	NA	TGTGCCAGCAGCTTGGGGGGGGCGGCCAAAAACATTCAGTACTTC	CASSLGGAAKNIQYF
TRBV24-1	TRBJ2-3	17	NA	TRBD2	TGTGCCACCAGTGATTTCGGGACTAGCGGCATCACAGATACGCAGTATTTT	CATSDFGTSGITDTQYF
TRBV28	TRBJ2-2	16	NA	NA	TGTGCCAGCAGAAAGAAACAGGGCTATAACACCGGGGAGCTGTTTTTT	CASRKKQGYNTGELFF
TRBV30	TRBJ2-7	15	medium-sized	NA	TGTGCCTGGAGTGTCCCGGACAGTTACTCCTACGAGCAGTACTTC	CAWSVPDSYSYEQYF
TRBV4-1	TRBJ1-2	15	NA	NA	TGCGCCAGCAGCCAAACGACCCAGGGGTACTATGGCTACACCTTC	CASSQTTQGYYGYTF
TRBV28	TRBJ2-1	15	once	TRBD2	TGTGCCAGCCGACTAGCGGGAGGGCCCTACAATGAGCAGTTCTTC	CASRLAGGPYNEQFF
TRBV5-6	TRBJ1-1	15	NA	NA	TGTGCCAGCAGCGTGGACTTCGGGCAGTTCACTGAAGCTTTCTTT	CASSVDFGQFTEAFF
TRBV18	TRBJ1-1	13	NA	NA	TGTGCCAGCTCACAGAACGTGAACACTGAAGCTTTCTTT	CASSQNVNTEAFF
TRBV9	TRBJ1-3	15	NA	TRBD1	TGTGCCAGCAGCGATAAACAGGGGTCTGGAAACACCATATATTTT	CASSDKQGSGNTIYF
TRBV28	TRBJ2-2	17	NA	TRBD1	TGTGCCAGCAGATCCTGGGAGGGACAGGGTTCCTTCGGGGAGCTGTTTTTT	CASRSWEGQGSFGELFF
TRBV28	TRBJ1-6	13	NA	NA	TGTGCCAGCAGTTTGAGGGGTCATTCACCCCTCCACTTT	CASSLRGHSPLHF
TRBV7-2	TRBJ2-7	15	NA	TRBD1	TGTGCCAGCAGCAAAACAGGGGGAAGCTCCTACGAGCAGTACTTC	CASSKTGGSSYEQYF
TRBV4-2	TRBJ2-4	13	NA	TRBD2	TGTGCCAGCGAAGAAAGCGGGGGAAACATTCAGTACTTC	CASEESGGNIQYF
TRBV9	TRBJ2-2	16	NA	NA	TGTGCCAGCAGCGTAGGGGGCCAGTCCGTCACCGGGGAGCTGTTTTTT	CASSVGGQSVTGELFF
TRBV20-1	TRBJ1-2	12	NA	NA	TGCAGTGCTAGTCTGGGAGGCTATGGCTACACCTTC	CSASLGGYGYTF
TRBV29-1	TRBJ1-2	15	NA	TRBD1	TGCAGCGTGGGGAAAGGGACAGTGCCGAACTATGGCTACACCTTC	CSVGKGTVPNYGYTF
TRBV28	TRBJ2-3	17	NA	NA	TGTGCCAGCAGTTTGCAGTTGGTCCAAGAGCCTACTGATACGCAGTATTTT	CASSLQLVQEPTDTQYF
TRBV20-1	TRBJ2-7	12	NA	NA	TGCAGTGCTAGTGACGTTAACTACGAGCAGTACTTC	CSASDVNYEQYF
TRBV4-3	TRBJ2-1	16	NA	TRBD2	TGCGCCAGCAGCCCCGGGACTAGCGGGGGGCGGAGTGAGCAGTTCTTC	CASSPGTSGGRSEQFF
TRBV5-4	TRBJ2-1	15	NA	TRBD2	TGTGCCAGCAGCTCTGGACTAGCGGATTACAATGAGCAGTTCTTC	CASSSGLADYNEQFF
TRBV2	TRBJ1-1	15	NA	TRBD1	TGTGCCAGCAGTGTCGAGGGGGCTGGGGACACTGAAGCTTTCTTT	CASSVEGAGDTEAFF
TRBV5-4	TRBJ2-7	17	NA	TRBD2	TGTGCCAGCAGCCCCAATGAACTAGCGGGAGCCGGTTACGAGCAGTACTTC	CASSPNELAGAGYEQYF
TRBV24-1	TRBJ2-5	15	NA	NA	TGTGCCACCAGTTCACCGTGGGAGAGCCAAGAGACCCAGTACTTC	CATSSPWESQETQYF
TRBV5-6	TRBJ1-1	17	few	NA	TGTGCCAGCAGCGTTGCCCGGGCAGACACTATGAACACTGAAGCTTTCTTT	CASSVARADTMNTEAFF
TRBV2	TRBJ2-3	12	NA	NA	TGTGCCAGCAGTGCGGGAGCAGATACGCAGTATTTT	CASSAGADTQYF
TRBV3-1/TRBV3-2	TRBJ2-7	13	NA	NA	TGTGCCCGCAGGGGGTGGGGGGCCTCCGAGCAGTACTTC	CARRGWGASEQYF